Detailed here is one TCR beta chain. Its antigen is as yet unknown. These data are taken from a study of beta chain features in type 1 diabetes. The authors reverse transcribed all of the isolated RNA, so sequencing captured expressed TCRB transcripts. The repertoire was sequenced with immunoSEQ multiplex PCR; TCRdb's copy has only in-frame clones and lacks some. The sample holds approximately 170,000 clones; 63% are singletons and the top ten take about 0.089%. The CDR3 consists of 14 residues. CDR1 and CDR2 from the germline V gene are KGHSH and LQKENI. J was trimmed by 5 bases and V by 4 bases; bases with no gene match: 5. The study, taken as a whole, reports: All four CD4+ subsets of Type 1 diabetes patients contained TCRB CDR3s that were moderately but significantly shorter.

This TCR was sampled from a man aged 30-40 years with type 1 diabetes. J is TRBJ2-1 and V is TRBV18, with 7 positions matching TRBD2. Sample: naive CD4+ T cells from blood. The CDR3 is CASSHSRGDNEQFF. In DNA form, the CDR3 reads TGTGCCAGCTCACACAGCCGGGGGGACAATGAGCAGTTCTTC.